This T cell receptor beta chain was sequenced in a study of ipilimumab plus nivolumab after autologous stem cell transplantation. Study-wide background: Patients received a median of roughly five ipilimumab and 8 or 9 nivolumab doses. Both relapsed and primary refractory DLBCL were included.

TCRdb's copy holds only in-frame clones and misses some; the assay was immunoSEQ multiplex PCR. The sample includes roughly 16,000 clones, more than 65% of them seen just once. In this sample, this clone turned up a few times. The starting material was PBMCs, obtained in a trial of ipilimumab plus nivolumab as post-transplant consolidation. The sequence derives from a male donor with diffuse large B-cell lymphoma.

The CDR3 coding sequence is TGTGCCAGCAGCTTTGGGGGAGGTGGGAATTCACCCCTCCACTTT. It specifies CASSFGGGGNSPLHF. The rearrangement links TRBV5-6 to TRBJ1-6; possibly TRBD1 for D (5 bases). CDR1 is SGHDT, CDR2 YYEEEE, per germline. V dropped 2 bases and J dropped 7 bases, with 13 bases sitting between them. This CDR3 has 15 amino acids.